This T cell receptor beta chain was profiled in a study of Graves' ophthalmopathy and Graves' hyperthyroidism. Study summary: Peripheral blood sampling preceded any treatment and occurred at initial diagnosis.

Germline V gene lookup returns CDR1 PRHDT and CDR2 FYEKMQ (reference sequence). V lost 5 bases to trimming and J lost 8 bases, with 12 bases between them. This CDR3 comprises 12 residues. This clonotype came up many times. Transcripts of RNA were the source for amplifying TCR beta CDR3 regions. The workflow started with a first-round RT-PCR run with HTBI primers and then moved on to a second-round multiplex PCR. TCRdb re-called the multiplex PCR reads through MiXCR, storing one row per CDR3 protein. The sample lists about half a million distinct CDR3 sequences; around an eighth were seen once. This rearrangement joins TRBV13 to TRBJ1-2; D is ambiguous. The receptor was isolated from a woman aged 25 to 39 with Graves' ophthalmopathy. Material: blood. CDR3 sequence: CASSNYPWGYTF. The DNA for the CDR3 is TGTGCCAGCAGCAACTACCCCTGGGGCTACACCTTC.